Below are 20 T cell receptor beta chains sequenced from a single sample in a study of blood T cell repertoires in COVID-19. The table came from immunoSEQ multiplex PCR; TCRdb's copy has only in-frame clones and leaves some out. Of about 55,000 clones in the sample, more than 60% were seen once. Sequencing input: peripheral blood. The receptors here all came from a woman aged 65 to 85 with acute or convalescent COVID-19.

Ten or more counts support this clone. CDR3 sequence: CAITTSGYTDTQYF. DNA for the CDR3: TGTGCCATCACGACTAGCGGGTACACAGATACGCAGTATTTT. The V and J genes are TRBV2 and TRBJ2-3; 10 positions agree with TRBD2. With V trimmed by 10 bases and J by 2 bases, 6 bases remained unmatched. Germline V CDR1 and CDR2: SNHLY, FYNNEI. This CDR3 has 14 residues.

V and J are TRBV19 and TRBJ1-2; no clear D gene. The V and J ends lost 0 bases and 2 bases respectively, with 4 bases between them. The CDR3 contains 13 residues. Germline values: CDR1 LNHDA, CDR2 SQIVND (reference sequence). CDR3 nucleotides: TGTGCCAGTAGTATAGAGCGGAACTATGGCTACACCTTC. Protein: CASSIERNYGYTF.

V gene TRBV10-3 combines with J gene TRBJ1-4; TRBD1 is a possible D gene (5 bases). Germline V gives CDR1 ENHRY, CDR2 SYGVKD. V was pared by 7 bases and J by 4 bases, with 7 bases between. The CDR3 runs 12 residues. In DNA, the CDR3 is TGTGCCATCAAGGGGAATAATGAAAAACTGTTTTTT. This gives the protein CAIKGNNEKLFF.

The chain employs TRBV5-5 and TRBJ2-7, with TRBD2 as a possible D gene (6 bases). V lost 4 bases and J lost 0, with 17 bases in between. The CDR3 length is 16 residues. Germline CDR1 is SGHKS and CDR2 is YYEKEE (reference sequence). The CDR3 nucleotides read TGTGCCAGCAGCCACTCCGGGAGCCCGAGCTCCTACGAGCAGTACGTC. Translating gives CASSHSGSPSSYEQYV.

The V call is TRBV29-1, the J call TRBJ2-6; perhaps TRBD2 as D (6 bases). The CDR3 is 14 amino acids. The germline V gene encodes CDR1 SQVTM and CDR2 ANQGSEA. Trimming cost V 4 bases and J 4 bases, with 11 bases left between them. The CDR3 loop is CSVVGEAGANVLTF. In nucleotides, the CDR3 is TGCAGCGTTGTAGGGGAGGCGGGGGCCAACGTCCTGACTTTC.

The sample holds a few counts of this clone. V usage is TRBV5-7 and J usage is TRBJ1-5; TRBD1 is a possible D gene (6 bases). TRBV5-7 is recorded as an ORF, its role being uncertain. Trimming took off 0 bases at V and 5 bases at J, with 12 bases between the two ends. The CDR3 is 15 residues long. CDR3 DNA sequence: TGTGCCAGCAGCTTGGCCAAGACAGGAGATCAGCCCCAGCATTTT. Its translation is CASSLAKTGDQPQHF.

This chain joins TRBV5-1 and TRBJ2-7, with a weak D call TRBD1 (6 bases). Germline V gene data show CDR1 as SGHRS and CDR2 as YFSETQ. Trimming left V 0 bases short and J 0 bases short, with 10 bases between. The CDR3 runs 15 residues. DNA of the CDR3: TGCGCCAGCAGCTTGGGCACAGGGAACTCCTACGAGCAGTACTTC. It encodes CASSLGTGNSYEQYF.

The chain couples TRBV14 to TRBJ2-1, with D possibly being TRBD1 (6 bases). The germline V gene has CDR1 SGHDN and CDR2 FVKESK. Between the trimmed V and J ends, which lost 0 bases and 4 bases, there was a span of 16 bases. The CDR3 runs 17 residues. The CDR3 loop reads CASSQDAGRGIYNEQFF. CDR3 bases: TGTGCCAGCAGCCAAGATGCGGGCAGGGGAATATACAATGAGCAGTTCTTC.

V usage is TRBV12-5 and J usage is TRBJ1-1, with 7 bases aligning to TRBD1. This CDR3 contains 14 residues. Germline V gene data show CDR1 as LGHNT and CDR2 as FRNRAP. After removal of 6 bases from V and 1 base from J, the junction contained 5 bases not matched to a gene. CDR3 nucleotides: TGTGCTAGTGGCGACAGGGTAGAGAACACTGAAGCTTTCTTT. This encodes CASGDRVENTEAFF.

This chain uses TRBV12-3 or TRBV12-4 with TRBJ1-1; TRBD1 matches at 7 bases. J lost 1 base, V lost 6 bases, and 2 bases had no gene match. The CDR3 consists of 13 residues. This CDR3 reads CASSRQGNTEAFF. CDR3 in DNA: TGTGCCAGCAGCCGACAGGGGAACACTGAAGCTTTCTTT.

The rearrangement uses TRBV6-5 and TRBJ1-2, with D possibly TRBD1 on 6 matching bases. This CDR3 contains 15 residues. Trimming pared 4 bases from V and 4 bases from J, leaving 16 bases between. Germline values: CDR1 MNHEY, CDR2 SVGAGI. The chain's CDR3 is CASSSQWGGGYGYTF. The CDR3, as DNA: TGTGCCAGCAGTTCCCAATGGGGGGGCGGCTATGGCTACACCTTC.

V and J are TRBV5-4 and TRBJ1-2; 8 bases fit TRBD1. Trimming at V came to 5 bases and at J to 5 bases, leaving 8 bases not matched to a gene. From germline, CDR1 is SGHNT and CDR2 YYREEE (reference sequence). The CDR3 is made up of 14 amino acids. The CDR3 spells CASRRQGSFYGYTF. The CDR3 DNA follows: TGTGCCAGCAGACGACAGGGGTCCTTTTATGGCTACACCTTC.

This sequence joins TRBV13 and TRBJ1-4, with D unclear. Germline CDR1 PRHDT, CDR2 FYEKMQ (reference sequence). V lost 2 bases and J 4 bases, leaving 11 bases between the germline ends. The CDR3 runs to 15 residues. CDR3 protein: CASSLRTGGNEKLFF. CDR3 sequence (DNA): TGTGCCAGCAGCTTAAGAACGGGAGGTAATGAAAAACTGTTTTTT. The full variable domain, its missing parts supplied by reference TRBV13 and TRBJ1-4, is AAGVIQSPRHLIKEKRETATLKCYPIPRHDTVYWYQQGPGQDPQFLISFYEKMQSDKGSIPDRFSAQQFSDYHSELNMSSLELGDSALYFCASSLRTGGNEKLFFGSGTQLSVL.

The V gene is TRBV5-1, the J gene TRBJ2-3; tentative D call: TRBD1 (5 bases). Looked up from germline, CDR1 is SGHRS and CDR2 is YFSETQ. Trimming pared 4 bases from V and 6 bases from J, leaving 18 bases between. The CDR3 runs to 15 residues. The CDR3: CASSPQDRGTDTQYF. The CDR3 DNA reads as TGCGCCAGCAGCCCCCAAGACAGAGGTACGGATACGCAGTATTTT.

Only a few counts were recorded for this clone. This rearrangement joins TRBV5-1 to TRBJ1-4, with D possibly matching TRBD1 (5 bases). Germline V gene sequence: CDR1 SGHRS, CDR2 YFSETQ. The CDR3 contains 15 residues. Between the trimmed V and J ends, which lost 1 base and 7 bases, there was a span of 14 bases. The CDR3 coding sequence is TGCGCCAGCAGCTTGATCTCAGGGCGGGGTGAAAAACTGTTTTTT. It specifies CASSLISGRGEKLFF.

The chain links TRBV2 to TRBJ1-5; D gene unclear. The CDR3 totals 12 residues. The germline gives CDR1 SNHLY, CDR2 FYNNEI. Trimming cost V 6 bases and J 4 bases, with 7 bases left between them. CDR3 sequence: CASSRQNQPQHF. CDR3 nucleotide sequence: TGTGCCAGCAGCAGGCAAAATCAGCCCCAGCATTTT.

This clone was recorded a few times. V and J are TRBV6-5 and TRBJ2-1, with a tentative D call TRBD1 (6 bases). Germline CDR1 and CDR2: MNHEY and SVGAGI. The CDR3 loop spans 14 amino acids. V was clipped by 2 bases and J by 7 bases, with 12 bases between them. This chain's CDR3 is CASSYEGHRNEQFF. Here the CDR3 DNA reads TGTGCCAGCAGTTACGAGGGACATAGGAATGAGCAGTTCTTC.

Within the sample, this clone is medium-sized. The chain couples TRBV2 to TRBJ2-1; 8 bases are a match to TRBD2. V lost 8 bases and J lost 5; bases outside the gene matches: 11. The CDR3 is made up of 15 amino acids. The germline CDR1 and CDR2 sequences are SNHLY and FYNNEI. In DNA, the CDR3 is TGTGCCAGCGGGGCGGCGGGGGGAGCTGACAATGAGCAGTTCTTC. It translates to CASGAAGGADNEQFF.

This chain links TRBV29-1 with TRBJ2-1; weak D call: TRBD1 (5 bases). V lost 1 base and J 2 bases, leaving 12 bases between the germline ends. The V gene's germline CDR1 is SQVTM and CDR2 ANQGSEA. The CDR3 length is 15 residues. The CDR3 spells CSVEAGRGTYNEQFF. The CDR3 DNA sequence: TGCAGCGTTGAAGCAGGTAGGGGCACCTACAATGAGCAGTTCTTC.

This chain connects TRBV18 to TRBJ1-2; tentative D call: TRBD1 (6 bases). Trimming shortened V by 6 bases and J by 4 bases, and 15 bases separated the two germline ends. The CDR3 length is 14 residues. CDR1 is KGHSH and CDR2 is LQKENI in the germline V gene. This CDR3 is CASSPDSFIYGYTF. In DNA, the CDR3 is TGTGCCAGCTCGCCGGACAGCTTTATCTATGGCTACACCTTC.